The present entry profiles one T cell receptor (beta chain) with its context. Looked up from germline, CDR1 is MNHEY and CDR2 is SMNVEV (reference sequence). V shed 6 bases and J shed 4 bases, with 15 bases lying between them. CDR3 length equals 14 residues. This sample is part of a study of control samples from healthy donors and cancer patients. TCRdb's copy holds only in-frame clones and misses some; the assay was immunoSEQ multiplex PCR. Among about 120,000 clones, about 89% were seen once, and the ten largest hold 40%. This clonotype was sampled from a man aged 45-60 years in good health. The chain joins TRBV27 to TRBJ1-1, with D maybe TRBD1 (6 bases). Sequencing input: blood. The CDR3 nucleotides read TGTGCCAGCAGATCAGGGGTATCGGGCACTGAAGCTTTCTTT. This gives the protein CASRSGVSGTEAFF.